Reported below is one T cell receptor beta chain. The data derive from a study of blood T cell repertoires in COVID-19. Background on the study: From the United States, Italy and Spain came samples of acute and convalescent COVID-19. Sample material is recorded as cDNA or gDNA derived from T cells, B-cell-depleted T cells, or PBMCs.

Per the original methods: Nucleated cell counts were estimated from reference gene primer amplification. This table comes from immunoSEQ multiplex PCR, and its TCRdb copy is limited to in-frame clones, with some not included. V and J calls and clone size are given by that table; D and trimming were obtained from the DNA. This sample has around 250,000 clones, with around 84% found just once. The germline V gene has CDR1 LNHDA and CDR2 SQIVND (reference sequence). The ends were cut back, 6 bases at V and 6 bases at J, with 11 bases in the middle. This CDR3 has 13 residues. The chain employs TRBV19 and TRBJ1-4, with D possibly being TRBD1 (6 bases). The sample taken for sequencing was peripheral blood. This receptor was obtained from a woman in her thirties or forties who had recovered from COVID-19. The CDR3 loop is CASRRRGDEKLFF. The CDR3 coding sequence is TGTGCCAGTAGGCGCAGGGGAGATGAAAAACTGTTTTTT.